This is a list of T cell receptor beta chains from one sample in a study of B cell selection in AIRE deficiency. The method was immunoSEQ multiplex PCR; TCRdb's version includes in-frame clones alone and lacks a portion of them. Altogether about 25,000 clones are present, about 95% being singletons, with the ten largest covering approximately 0.2%. Sample: CD4+CD127+ conventional T cells sorted from PBMCs. All receptors come from a human donor in good health. Each CDR3 is given with its conserved first and last residue. The order of the fields is CDR3 protein, CDR3 DNA, clone size, CDR3 length, D gene, V gene, J gene. D genes are given only for firm matches. Size tells how often a clone was seen (once, few, many) or the class of an expanded clone, and some rows leave it out.

CASSLGQGTYNEQFF	TGTGCCAGCAGCTTAGGGCAGGGGACATACAATGAGCAGTTCTTC	NA	15	NA	TRBV7-9	TRBJ2-1
CASSTIASQSRANVLTF	TGTGCCAGCAGCACTATCGCCTCACAAAGTCGGGCCAACGTCCTGACTTTC	NA	17	NA	TRBV7-6	TRBJ2-6
CASTRQGGYGYTF	TGTGCCAGCACTAGACAGGGAGGTTATGGCTACACCTTC	once	13	TRBD1	TRBV6-1	TRBJ1-2
CASSMEGLSNQPQHF	TGTGCCAGTAGTATGGAGGGTTTGAGCAATCAGCCCCAGCATTTT	NA	15	NA	TRBV19	TRBJ1-5
CASSLRGGRETQYF	TGTGCCAGCAGCTTACGGGGAGGGAGGGAGACCCAGTACTTC	NA	14	TRBD2	TRBV7-8	TRBJ2-5
CASSPTSGPGEQYF	TGTGCCAGCAGCCCTACTAGCGGACCGGGGGAGCAGTACTTC	NA	14	TRBD2	TRBV7-2	TRBJ2-7
CASTGAINTEAFF	TGTGCCAGTACCGGGGCGATCAACACTGAAGCTTTCTTT	NA	13	NA	TRBV19	TRBJ1-1
CASSDDSDSSYNEQFF	TGCGCCAGCAGTGATGACAGCGACAGCTCCTACAATGAGCAGTTCTTC	NA	16	NA	TRBV10-1	TRBJ2-1
CASSPGLRVANTEAFF	TGTGCCAGCTCACCGGGGCTCAGGGTCGCGAACACTGAAGCTTTCTTT	NA	16	NA	TRBV18	TRBJ1-1
CSAEGGTNTEAFF	TGCAGCGCCGAGGGAGGAACGAACACTGAAGCTTTCTTT	NA	13	NA	TRBV29-1	TRBJ1-1
CASTPTGQSELKGYTF	TGTGCCAGTACCCCCACGGGACAGTCTGAACTTAAGGGCTACACCTTC	NA	16	TRBD1	TRBV19	TRBJ1-2
CASSYVRTVLGEEQYF	TGTGCCAGCAGTTACGTTCGGACAGTATTGGGAGAGGAGCAGTACTTC	NA	16	NA	TRBV6-6	TRBJ2-7
CASSFGLAASTDTQYF	TGCGCCAGCAGCTTCGGACTAGCGGCTAGCACAGATACGCAGTATTTT	NA	16	TRBD2	TRBV5-1	TRBJ2-3
CASGHDRHPQHF	TGTGCCAGTGGCCATGATCGGCATCCCCAGCATTTT	NA	12	NA	TRBV27	TRBJ1-5
CASSEGLAAFLGANVLTF	TGTGCCAGCAGCGAGGGACTAGCGGCTTTCCTTGGGGCCAACGTCCTGACTTTC	NA	18	TRBD2	TRBV7-2	TRBJ2-6
CASSLVSGNTEAFF	TGTGCCAGCAGCTTAGTTTCGGGAAACACTGAAGCTTTCTTT	NA	14	NA	TRBV7-2	TRBJ1-1
CASSTPGQNTGELFF	TGTGCCAGCAGTACACCGGGACAGAACACCGGGGAGCTGTTTTTT	NA	15	NA	TRBV6-6	TRBJ2-2
CASSLWGDEQYF	TGTGCCAGCAGCTTATGGGGTGACGAGCAGTACTTC	NA	12	NA	TRBV11-3	TRBJ2-7
CAISARLYEQYF	TGTGCCATCAGTGCCCGTCTCTACGAGCAGTACTTC	NA	12	NA	TRBV10-3	TRBJ2-7
CASRLAGPYNEQFF	TGTGCCAGCAGACTAGCGGGACCCTACAATGAGCAGTTCTTC	NA	14	TRBD2	TRBV28	TRBJ2-1
CASSGRLGGREFGSYEQYF	TGTGCCAGCAGTGGAAGACTGGGCGGGCGGGAGTTTGGGTCCTACGAGCAGTACTTC	NA	19	TRBD2	TRBV28	TRBJ2-7
CASKGLATGADTQYF	TGCGCCAGCAAGGGGCTAGCCACCGGGGCAGATACGCAGTATTTT	NA	15	NA	TRBV5-1	TRBJ2-3
CSAGREGGYTEAFF	TGCAGCGCCGGGCGGGAGGGAGGGTACACTGAAGCTTTCTTT	NA	14	NA	TRBV29-1	TRBJ1-1
CASSVPQYEQYF	TGTGCCAGCAGTGTCCCACAATACGAGCAGTACTTC	NA	12	NA	TRBV28	TRBJ2-7